This TCR beta chain was sequenced for a study of T cells in Graves' hyperthyroidism and ophthalmopathy. Study in general: Upon initial diagnosis and before any treatment, peripheral blood was collected. Notes on the study in general: The authors' 13 V-J model separated ophthalmopathy from stable hyperthyroidism.

Germline CDR1 is MNHEY and CDR2 is SMNVEV (reference sequence). V was trimmed by 5 bases and J by 1 base, leaving 11 bases between them. The CDR3 length is 14 residues. Uncontrolled infection, other autoimmune disease, pregnancy or lactation disqualified patients from enrolment. The diagnostic basis comprised clinical symptoms, serum thyroxine and TRAb, thyroid ultrasound and orbital computed tomography. TCR beta CDR3 regions were amplified from RNA. The HTBI primer set served for first-round RT-PCR of the TCR CDR3. TCRdb re-called the multiplex PCR reads through MiXCR, storing one row per CDR3 protein. The table records hundreds of thousands of distinct CDR3 sequences, approximately 26% of them present only once. This clonotype came up many times. Its matching antigen is unknown.

Sequences were obtained from blood. The chain recombines TRBV27 with TRBJ1-1; D is unresolved. The source is a man in his forties or fifties with Graves' hyperthyroidism that later progressed to Graves' ophthalmopathy. The CDR3 sequence is CASSPSRKNTEAFF. CDR3 DNA sequence: TGTGCCAGCAGTCCGTCCCGGAAGAACACTGAAGCTTTCTTT.